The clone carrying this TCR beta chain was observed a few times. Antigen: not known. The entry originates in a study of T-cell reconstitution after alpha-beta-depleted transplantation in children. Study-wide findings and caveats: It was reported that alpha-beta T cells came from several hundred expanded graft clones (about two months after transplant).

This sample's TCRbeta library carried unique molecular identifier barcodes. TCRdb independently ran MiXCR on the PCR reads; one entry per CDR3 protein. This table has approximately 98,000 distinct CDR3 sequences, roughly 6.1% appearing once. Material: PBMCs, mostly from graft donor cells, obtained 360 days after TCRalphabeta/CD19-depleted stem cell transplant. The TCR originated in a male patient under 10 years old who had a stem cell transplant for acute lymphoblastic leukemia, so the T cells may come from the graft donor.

The CDR3 DNA sequence: TGTGCCAGCAGCTCGACAGGGAAATGGTACGAGCAGTACTTC. Its translation is CASSSTGKWYEQYF. The rearrangement uses TRBV7-9 and TRBJ2-7; TRBD1 matches 7 bases. Germline V gene lookup returns CDR1 SEHNR and CDR2 FQNEAQ (reference sequence). This CDR3 contains 14 residues. J lost 4 bases, V lost 4 bases, and 7 bases had no gene match.